This TCR beta chain originates from a study of cytomegalovirus exposure and HLA in healthy donors. Findings and limits, study-wide: The listing of 150 to 200 TCR beta chains classed them as cytomegalovirus-associated. HLA-A and HLA-B allele assignments for most subjects were reportedly predicted accurately using TCR beta sequences.

On this clone: Antigen unknown.

V was trimmed by 0 bases and J by 4 bases, leaving 6 bases between them. The CDR3 consists of 13 residues. Germline CDR1 is SGHNT and CDR2 is YYREEE (reference sequence). The study ran its PCR with 60 Vbeta and 13 Jbeta primers. As processed by the authors: Roughly 11 million shared chains were among the 80 million or so unique TCR beta chains that a later analysis counted. Sequenced by immunoSEQ multiplex PCR; TCRdb stores in-frame clones only, minus some. Clonal size and the V and J genes are those of that table, whereas D and trimming came from the DNA. This sample yields some 200,000 clones, of which approximately 90% are seen a single time; around 1% belongs to the top ten.

The sample comprised PBMCs. The source is a woman aged 18-30 years in good health and CMV-seronegative. The chain uses TRBV5-4 and TRBJ2-3; D call uncertain. The CDR3 sequence is CASSLGEADTQYF. CDR3 in DNA: TGTGCCAGCAGCTTGGGTGAGGCAGATACGCAGTATTTT.